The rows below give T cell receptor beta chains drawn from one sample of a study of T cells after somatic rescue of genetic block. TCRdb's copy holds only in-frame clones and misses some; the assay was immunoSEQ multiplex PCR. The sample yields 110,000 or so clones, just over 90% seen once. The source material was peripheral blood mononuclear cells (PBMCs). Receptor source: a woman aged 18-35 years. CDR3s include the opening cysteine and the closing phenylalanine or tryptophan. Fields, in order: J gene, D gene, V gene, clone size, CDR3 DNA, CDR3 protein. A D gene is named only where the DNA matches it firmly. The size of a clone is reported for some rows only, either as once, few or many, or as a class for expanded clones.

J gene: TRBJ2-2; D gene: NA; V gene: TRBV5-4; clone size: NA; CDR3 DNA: TGTGCCAGCAGTTCACACCTAGCCGTCGCGAACACCGGGGAGCTGTTTTTT; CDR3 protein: CASSSHLAVANTGELFF
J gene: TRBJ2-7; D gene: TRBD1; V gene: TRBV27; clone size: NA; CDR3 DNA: TGTGCCAGCAGCACCCAGGGGGCCTCCTACGAGCAGTACTTC; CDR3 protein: CASSTQGASYEQYF
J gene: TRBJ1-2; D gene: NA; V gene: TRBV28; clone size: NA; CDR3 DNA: TGTGCCAGCAGCTCACCCGGGACGGTCGGGCATGGCTACACCTTC; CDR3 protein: CASSSPGTVGHGYTF
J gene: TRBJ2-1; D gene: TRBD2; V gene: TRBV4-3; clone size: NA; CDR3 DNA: TGCGCCAGCAGCCGACGGACTAGCGGAAACAATGAGCAGTTCTTC; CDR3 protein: CASSRRTSGNNEQFF
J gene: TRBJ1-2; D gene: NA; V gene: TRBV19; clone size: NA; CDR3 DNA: TGTGCCAGTAACACCTTTCCAAGGGACTATGGCTACACCTTC; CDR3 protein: CASNTFPRDYGYTF
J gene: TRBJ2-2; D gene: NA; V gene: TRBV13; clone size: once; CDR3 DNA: TGTGCCAGCAGCTTAAGGGACACCGGGGAGCTGTTTTTT; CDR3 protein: CASSLRDTGELFF
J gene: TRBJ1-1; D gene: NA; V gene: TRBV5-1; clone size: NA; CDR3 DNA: TGCGCCAGCAGCTTGGACACTGAAGCTTTCTTT; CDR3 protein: CASSLDTEAFF
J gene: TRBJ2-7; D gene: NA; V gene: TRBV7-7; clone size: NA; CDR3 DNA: TGTGCCAGCAGCTCGTATCGGGGAAGCAACGAGCAGTACTTC; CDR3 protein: CASSSYRGSNEQYF
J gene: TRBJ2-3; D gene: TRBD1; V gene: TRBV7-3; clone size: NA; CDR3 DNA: TGTGCCAGCAGCCGGGACAGGGTAGGAGATACGCAGTATTTT; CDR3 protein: CASSRDRVGDTQYF
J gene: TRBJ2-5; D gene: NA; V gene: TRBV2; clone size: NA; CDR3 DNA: TGTGCCAGCAGCGTCGAGACCCAGTACTTC; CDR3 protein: CASSVETQYF
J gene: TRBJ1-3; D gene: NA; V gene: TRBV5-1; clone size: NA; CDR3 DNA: TGCGCCAGCAGCTTGGACCGGAGCTCTGGAAACACCATATATTTT; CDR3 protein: CASSLDRSSGNTIYF
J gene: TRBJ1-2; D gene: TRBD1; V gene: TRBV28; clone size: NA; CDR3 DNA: TGTGCCAGCAGTTTCCGGGACAGGGTTAACTATGGCTACACCTTC; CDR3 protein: CASSFRDRVNYGYTF
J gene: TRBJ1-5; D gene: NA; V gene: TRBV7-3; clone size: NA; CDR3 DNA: TGTGCCAGCAGCTCTGGCCCTAATCAGCCCCAGCATTTT; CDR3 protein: CASSSGPNQPQHF
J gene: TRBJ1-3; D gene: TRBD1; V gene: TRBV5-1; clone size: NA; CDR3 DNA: TGCGCCAGCAGCTCAGACGGACAGGGAGTAAGGAACACCATATATTTT; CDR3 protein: CASSSDGQGVRNTIYF
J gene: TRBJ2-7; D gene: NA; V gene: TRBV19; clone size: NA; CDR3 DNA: TGTGCCAGTAGTACATTCGGACAGACGTACGAGCAGTACTTC; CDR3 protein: CASSTFGQTYEQYF
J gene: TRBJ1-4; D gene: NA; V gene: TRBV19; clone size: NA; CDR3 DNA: TGTGCCAGTAGCCCGGGCTCCGAGCCGAAAAAACTGTTTTTT; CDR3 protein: CASSPGSEPKKLFF